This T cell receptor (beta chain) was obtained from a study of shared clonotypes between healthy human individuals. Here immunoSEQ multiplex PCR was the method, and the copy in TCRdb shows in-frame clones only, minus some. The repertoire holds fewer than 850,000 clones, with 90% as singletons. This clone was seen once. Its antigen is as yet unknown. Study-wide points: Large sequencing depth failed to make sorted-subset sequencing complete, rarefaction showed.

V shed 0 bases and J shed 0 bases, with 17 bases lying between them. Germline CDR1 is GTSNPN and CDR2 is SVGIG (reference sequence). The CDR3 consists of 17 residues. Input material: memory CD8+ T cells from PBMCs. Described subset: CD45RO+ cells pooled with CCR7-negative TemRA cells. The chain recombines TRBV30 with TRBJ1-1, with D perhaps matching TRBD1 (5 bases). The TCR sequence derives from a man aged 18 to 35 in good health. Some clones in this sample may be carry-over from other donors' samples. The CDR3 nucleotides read TGTGCCTGGAGTGTGCGCCAGGGCCCACTTCTGAACACTGAAGCTTTCTTT. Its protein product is CAWSVRQGPLLNTEAFF. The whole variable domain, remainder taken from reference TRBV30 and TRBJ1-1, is SQTIHQWPATLVQPVGSPLSLECTVEGTSNPNLYWYRQAAGRGLQLLFYSVGIGQISSEVPQNLSASRPQDRQFILSSKKLLLSDSGFYLCAWSVRQGPLLNTEAFFGQGTRLTVV.